Each of the 18 T cell receptor beta chains below was sequenced from the same sample in a study of T cell responses to AZD1222 COVID-19 vaccine. Produced via immunoSEQ multiplex PCR; TCRdb's table is partial and in-frame only. Among fewer than 120,000 clones listed, 70% to 90% were seen once. Sample: peripheral blood, taken on day 0 of AZD1222 vaccination. These receptors all stem from an adult in good health.

This sequence joins TRBV5-1 and TRBJ2-3, with TRBD1 as a possible D gene (5 bases). The CDR3 consists of 16 residues. Trimming pared 1 base from V and 2 bases from J, leaving 14 bases between. Germline CDR1 and CDR2: SGHRS and YFSETQ. Here the CDR3 reads CASSLKSGFNTDTQYF. In DNA form, the CDR3 reads TGCGCCAGCAGCTTGAAATCAGGGTTTAACACAGATACGCAGTATTTT. Combining the CDR3 with reference TRBV5-1 and TRBJ2-3 gives the whole variable domain KAGVTQTPRYLIKTRGQQVTLSCSPISGHRSVSWYQQTPGQGLQFLFEYFSETQRNKGNFPGRFSGRQFSNSRSEMNVSTLELGDSALYLCASSLKSGFNTDTQYFGPGTRLTVL.

To note about this clone: Other nucleotide sequences in the sample specify the same CDR3. The rearrangement uses TRBV28 and TRBJ2-2; 8 positions match TRBD1. CDR1 MDHEN and CDR2 SYDVKM come from the germline V gene. Losses at the gene ends were 5 bases for V and 1 base for J; bases not matched to a gene: 3. The CDR3 has 15 amino acids. CDR3 sequence (DNA): TGTGCCAGCAGTCCCGGGACAGGGAACACCGGGGAGCTGTTTTTT. Its protein product is CASSPGTGNTGELFF.

V usage is TRBV28 and J usage is TRBJ1-1, with D maybe TRBD1 (6 bases). This CDR3 spans 14 amino acids. V gave up 6 bases and J gave up 3 bases, with 14 bases separating them. Germline V gene lookup returns CDR1 MDHEN and CDR2 SYDVKM. The CDR3 is CASRESGGDTEAFF. The CDR3 DNA sequence: TGTGCCAGCAGGGAATCCGGGGGCGACACTGAAGCTTTCTTT.

The chain combines TRBV3-1 (or the pseudogene TRBV3-2) with TRBJ2-7; 7 bases agree with TRBD1. J was trimmed by 1 base and V by 2 bases; bases with no gene match: 2. The CDR3 runs 14 residues. CDR1 is LGHDT and CDR2 is YNNKEL in the germline V gene (reference sequence). CDR3: CASSQRDRSYEQYF. In DNA, the CDR3 is TGTGCCAGCAGCCAAAGGGACAGATCCTACGAGCAGTACTTC.

The chain combines TRBV12-3 or TRBV12-4 with TRBJ2-3; D not certain. The ends were cut back, 5 bases at V and 4 bases at J, with 10 bases in the middle. This CDR3 has 13 amino acids. Written as DNA, the CDR3 is TGTGCCAGCAGTACCGGAATAGCAGATACGCAGTATTTT. Translating it yields CASSTGIADTQYF.

The chain carries TRBV28 and TRBJ1-5; TRBD1 agrees at 7 bases. With V trimmed by 7 bases and J by 5 bases, 17 bases remained unmatched. Germline CDR1 and CDR2: MDHEN and SYDVKM. This CDR3 spans 17 amino acids. CDR3 region: CASTTPRTGQRHQPQHF. The DNA for the CDR3 is TGTGCCAGCACCACACCAAGAACGGGACAGAGACATCAGCCCCAGCATTTT.

In its sample, this clone was seen once. The chain carries TRBV24-1 and TRBJ2-2; no clear D. Germline values: CDR1 KGHDR, CDR2 SFDVKD. V was clipped by 3 bases and J by 0 bases, with 10 bases between them. CDR3 size: 16 residues. The CDR3 nucleotides are TGTGCCACCAGTGATGCGTCCGCCCCGAACACCGGGGAGCTGTTTTTT. Its protein product is CATSDASAPNTGELFF.

This chain links TRBV5-5 with TRBJ1-2; 10 bases are shared with TRBD1. Germline CDR1 reads SGHKS; CDR2 reads YYEKEE (reference sequence). J gave up 7 bases and V 0 bases, and 6 bases lay outside the gene matches. There are 15 residues in the CDR3. The CDR3 DNA reads TGTGCCAGCAGCTTGGTGGGGACAGGGGAGATTGGCTACACCTTC. Translating it yields CASSLVGTGEIGYTF.

The count of this clone is one. The gene calls are TRBV2 and TRBJ2-5; D may match TRBD1 or TRBD2 (5 bases each). CDR1 and CDR2 (germline): SNHLY, FYNNEI. Trimming left V 6 bases short and J 2 bases short, with 10 bases between. This CDR3 is built from 13 residues. CDR3 sequence (DNA): TGTGCCAGCAGACCGGGACCTCAAGAGACCCAGTACTTC. Its translation: CASRPGPQETQYF.

V and J are TRBV7-2 and TRBJ1-2; possibly TRBD1 for D (5 bases). The germline V gene encodes CDR1 SGHTA and CDR2 FQGNSA. The CDR3 is 14 amino acids. The V end was cut by 5 bases, the J end by 5 bases, with 15 bases between. CDR3 in amino acids: CASSTRDPRYGYTF. The CDR3 nucleotides are TGTGCCAGCAGCACCCGGGACCCTCGGTATGGCTACACCTTC.

This clone was recorded once. The chain recombines TRBV19 with TRBJ1-4, with D unresolved. Germline V lookup: CDR1 LNHDA, CDR2 SQIVND (reference sequence). The V and J ends lost 8 bases and 4 bases respectively, with 11 bases between them. The CDR3 length is 13 residues. CDR3 sequence (DNA): TGTGCCAGTGAGGGCAGGAGTAATGAAAAACTGTTTTTT. Translated, it gives CASEGRSNEKLFF.

This chain links TRBV5-1 with TRBJ2-5; perhaps D is TRBD1 or TRBD2 (5 bases each). Trimming removed 6 bases at V and 2 bases at J, with 17 bases between. Germline V gives CDR1 SGHRS, CDR2 YFSETQ. The CDR3 has 15 residues. Here the CDR3 reads CASTSGGQAQETQYF. In DNA form, the CDR3 reads TGCGCCAGCACCTCTGGGGGTCAGGCTCAAGAGACCCAGTACTTC.

This clone has just one count. CDR3 in amino acids: CASSLYEGLGPTLSYEQYF. CDR3 nucleotide sequence: TGTGCCAGCAGCTTATATGAGGGACTCGGGCCAACGCTCTCCTACGAGCAGTACTTC. The genes are TRBV7-9 and TRBJ2-7; a weak D match, TRBD2 (6 bases). Per germline, CDR1 SEHNR and CDR2 FQNEAQ (reference sequence). The CDR3 contains 19 residues. The V end was cut by 2 bases, the J end by 0 bases, with 23 bases between.

CDR3: CATSSGGGQGSEQYF. CDR3 nucleotide sequence: TGTGCCACCAGTTCGGGGGGGGGACAGGGGAGCGAGCAGTACTTC. The chain carries TRBV24-1 and TRBJ2-7; 10 nucleotides match TRBD1. The V gene's germline CDR1 is KGHDR and CDR2 SFDVKD. The CDR3 consists of 15 residues. Trimming at V came to 6 bases and at J to 6 bases, leaving 10 bases not matched to a gene.

This chain connects TRBV6-6 to TRBJ2-7; 8 bases map to TRBD1. CDR3 length: 14 residues. CDR1 MNHNY and CDR2 SVGAGI come from the germline V gene (reference sequence). V shed 5 bases and J 2 bases; nucleotides not matched to a gene: 5. The CDR3 DNA is TGTGCCAGCAGTACGACAGGGGCTCCCTACGAGCAGTACTTC. Residues: CASSTTGAPYEQYF.

This chain uses TRBV20-1 with TRBJ1-4, with unresolved D. The V end lost 3 bases, the J end lost 4 bases, and 9 bases lay between the germline ends. Germline-derived CDR1 and CDR2 are DFQATT and SNEGSKA (reference sequence). CDR3 size: 13 residues. The CDR3 coding sequence is TGCAGTGCTAGTTGGCACCGTAATGAAAAACTGTTTTTT. Its translation is CSASWHRNEKLFF.

The chain joins TRBV18 to TRBJ1-1, with D hard to call. This CDR3 region has 15 residues. Trimming left V 2 bases short and J 1 base short, with 11 bases between. Germline CDR1 KGHSH, CDR2 LQKENI. The chain's CDR3 is CASSPEYPGNTEAFF. The CDR3 nucleotides are TGTGCCAGCTCACCAGAATATCCCGGGAACACTGAAGCTTTCTTT.

The chain combines TRBV5-6 with TRBJ2-3, with D possibly matching TRBD2 (6 bases). The CDR3 length is 18 residues. Trimming left V 0 bases short and J 1 base short, with 18 bases between. Per the germline V gene, CDR1 is SGHDT and CDR2 is YYEEEE. CDR3 region: CASSLAAGTRGGTDTQYF. For the CDR3, the DNA is TGTGCCAGCAGCTTGGCTGCGGGAACTCGGGGAGGCACAGATACGCAGTATTTT. The whole variable domain, remainder taken from reference TRBV5-6 and TRBJ2-3, is DAGVTQSPTHLIKTRGQQVTLRCSPKSGHDTVSWYQQALGQGPQFIFQYYEEEERQRGNFPDRFSGHQFPNYSSELNVNALLLGDSALYLCASSLAAGTRGGTDTQYFGPGTRLTVL.